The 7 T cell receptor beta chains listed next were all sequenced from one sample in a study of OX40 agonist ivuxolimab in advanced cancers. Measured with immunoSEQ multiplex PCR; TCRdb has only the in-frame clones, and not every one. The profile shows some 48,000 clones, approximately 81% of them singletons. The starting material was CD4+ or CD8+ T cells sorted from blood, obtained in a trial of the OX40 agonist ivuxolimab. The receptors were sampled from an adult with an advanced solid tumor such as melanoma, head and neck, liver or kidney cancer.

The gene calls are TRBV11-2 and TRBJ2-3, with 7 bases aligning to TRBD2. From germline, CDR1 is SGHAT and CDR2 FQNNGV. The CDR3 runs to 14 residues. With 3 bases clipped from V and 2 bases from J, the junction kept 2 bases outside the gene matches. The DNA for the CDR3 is TGTGCCAGCAGCTTTAGCGGGTCCACAGATACGCAGTATTTT. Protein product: CASSFSGSTDTQYF.

DNA of the CDR3: TGTGCCAGCAGCCACCTGGACAGGGTTGATGAAAAACTGTTTTTT. This codes for CASSHLDRVDEKLFF. This chain uses TRBV4-2 with TRBJ1-4; 8 bases fit TRBD1. CDR1 and CDR2 (germline): LGHNA, YNFKEQ. The length of the CDR3 is 15 residues. Trimming removed 3 bases from V and 6 bases from J; junction bases left unmatched: 6.

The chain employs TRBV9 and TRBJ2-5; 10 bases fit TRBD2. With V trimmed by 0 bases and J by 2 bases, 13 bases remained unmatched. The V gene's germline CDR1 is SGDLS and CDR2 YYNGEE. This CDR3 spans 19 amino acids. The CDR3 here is CASSVEGRGIAGGQETQYF. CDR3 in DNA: TGTGCCAGCAGCGTAGAAGGTAGAGGAATAGCGGGGGGACAAGAGACCCAGTACTTC.

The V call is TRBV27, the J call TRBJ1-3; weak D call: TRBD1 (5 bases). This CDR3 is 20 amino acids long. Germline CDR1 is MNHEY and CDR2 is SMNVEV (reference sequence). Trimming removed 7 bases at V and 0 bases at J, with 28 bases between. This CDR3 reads CASTFFDKGLIQSSGNTIYF. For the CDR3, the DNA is TGTGCCAGCACCTTTTTCGATAAGGGGCTAATACAGAGCTCTGGAAACACCATATATTTT.

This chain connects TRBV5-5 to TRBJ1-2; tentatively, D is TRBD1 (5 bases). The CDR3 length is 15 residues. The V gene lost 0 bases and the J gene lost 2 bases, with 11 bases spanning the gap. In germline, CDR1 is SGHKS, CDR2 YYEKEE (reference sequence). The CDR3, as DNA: TGTGCCAGCAGCTTGGGTCAGGGTTGGAACTATGGCTACACCTTC. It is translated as CASSLGQGWNYGYTF.

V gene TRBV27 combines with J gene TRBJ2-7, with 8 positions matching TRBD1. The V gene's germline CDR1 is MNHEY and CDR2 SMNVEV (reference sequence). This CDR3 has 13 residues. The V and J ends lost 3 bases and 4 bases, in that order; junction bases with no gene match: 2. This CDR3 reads CASSFGTGYEQYF. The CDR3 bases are TGTGCCAGCAGTTTCGGGACAGGTTACGAGCAGTACTTC.

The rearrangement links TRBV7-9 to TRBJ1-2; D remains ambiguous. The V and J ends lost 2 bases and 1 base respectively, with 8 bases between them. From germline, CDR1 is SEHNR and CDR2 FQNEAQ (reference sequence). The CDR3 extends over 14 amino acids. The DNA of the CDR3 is TGTGCCAGCAGCTTATTGGATGTTAACTATGGCTACACCTTC. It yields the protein CASSLLDVNYGYTF.